These 29 T cell receptor beta chains came from one sample sequenced in a study of shared clonotypes between healthy human individuals. Produced via immunoSEQ multiplex PCR; TCRdb's table is partial and in-frame only. The table shows 2 million to 2.5 million clones, with approximately 95% occurring only once. The sample was naive CD4+ T cells from PBMCs. Sample subset: CD45RA+ positively selected. These receptors all come from a man aged 18 to 29 in good health. Some clones in this sample may be carry-over from other donors' samples.

With respect to this clone: Other DNA sequences in the same sample also yield this CDR3. The chain uses TRBV9 and TRBJ2-3, with D perhaps matching TRBD2 (6 bases). CDR3 length equals 14 residues. Looked up from germline, CDR1 is SGDLS and CDR2 is YYNGEE. V dropped 2 bases and J dropped 4 bases, with 11 bases sitting between them. The CDR3 region has the DNA TGTGCCAGCAGCGTTTCCAGCGGGTCAGATACGCAGTATTTT. Translating it yields CASSVSSGSDTQYF.

The V gene is TRBV28, the J gene TRBJ1-5, with TRBD1 identical over 8 bases. Germline V gene lookup returns CDR1 MDHEN and CDR2 SYDVKM. The ends lost 6 bases at V and 0 bases at J; junction bases unmatched: 7. The CDR3 is 16 amino acids. The CDR3: CASSGQGLPSNQPQHF. The DNA of the CDR3 is TGTGCCAGCAGCGGACAGGGTTTGCCTAGCAATCAGCCCCAGCATTTT.

The rearrangement links TRBV7-3 to TRBJ2-1; 10 positions match TRBD2. V lost 5 bases to trimming and J lost 3 bases; unmatched junction nucleotides: 7. Germline CDR1 reads SGHTA; CDR2 reads FQGTGA. This CDR3 is 16 amino acids long. CDR3 residues: CASSQVAGGGYNEQFF. In DNA, the CDR3 is TGTGCCAGCAGCCAAGTAGCGGGAGGAGGCTACAATGAGCAGTTCTTC.

The chain carries TRBV19 and TRBJ1-5, with a possible D match to TRBD1 (6 bases). The length of the CDR3 is 17 residues. V was pared by 2 bases and J by 2 bases, with 16 bases between. From germline, CDR1 is LNHDA and CDR2 SQIVND (reference sequence). CDR3 in DNA: TGTGCCAGTAGTATAACCACAGGGAAGATCGGCAATCAGCCCCAGCATTTT. Its translation: CASSITTGKIGNQPQHF.

The V call is TRBV6-5, the J call TRBJ2-3, with D tentatively TRBD2 (5 bases). CDR1 and CDR2 from the germline V gene are MNHEY and SVGAGI. The V end was cut by 6 bases, the J end by 0 bases, with 7 bases between. The CDR3 has 13 amino acids. DNA for the CDR3: TGTGCCAGCAGCCGGACTAGCACAGATACGCAGTATTTT. Protein: CASSRTSTDTQYF.

The rearrangement joins TRBV5-6 to TRBJ2-1, with a possible D match to TRBD1 (6 bases). The CDR3 has 15 amino acids. In germline, CDR1 is SGHDT, CDR2 YYEEEE. The V gene lost 4 bases and the J gene lost 4 bases, with 15 bases spanning the gap. In nucleotides, the CDR3 is TGTGCCAGCAGCGCGGACAGTTTATATTACAATGAGCAGTTCTTC. Amino acid sequence: CASSADSLYYNEQFF. Variable domain in full (rest from reference TRBV5-6 and TRBJ2-1): DAGVTQSPTHLIKTRGQQVTLRCSPKSGHDTVSWYQQALGQGPQFIFQYYEEEERQRGNFPDRFSGHQFPNYSSELNVNALLLGDSALYLCASSADSLYYNEQFFGPGTRLTVL.

Points on this clone: One junction end disagrees with the germline gene, perhaps due to a read error. The J gene is TRBJ2-3, the V gene TRBV29-1, with 10 bases that match TRBD2. The CDR3 is 13 residues long. CDR1 SQVTM and CDR2 ANQGSEA come from the germline V gene. In DNA form, the CDR3 reads TGCAGCGGCTCTAGCGGGAGCACGGATACGCAGTATTTT. This codes for CSGSSGSTDTQYF.

This chain connects TRBV27 to TRBJ2-7; TRBD1 aligns across 7 bases. CDR1 is MNHEY, CDR2 SMNVEV, per germline (reference sequence). CDR3 length: 14 residues. V lost 5 bases, J lost 1 base, and 5 bases stayed unmatched. The CDR3 protein is CASSVRDRSYEQYF. CDR3 coding DNA: TGTGCCAGCAGTGTCCGGGACAGATCCTACGAGCAGTACTTC.

The J gene is TRBJ2-1, the V gene TRBV7-2, with no clear D. Germline V gives CDR1 SGHTA, CDR2 FQGNSA. V lost 2 bases and J 10 bases, leaving 15 bases between the germline ends. This CDR3 is 14 amino acids long. The CDR3 sequence is CASSLSTWQQEQFF. The CDR3 DNA reads TGTGCCAGCAGCTTATCTACCTGGCAGCAGGAGCAGTTCTTC.

The chain has TRBV11-1 and TRBJ1-1; TRBD1 is a possible D gene (6 bases). CDR1 and CDR2 from the germline V gene are SGHAT and FQDESV (reference sequence). The length of the CDR3 is 13 residues. Trimming shortened V by 8 bases and J by 0 bases, and 10 bases separated the two germline ends. CDR3: CASGRGVNTEAFF. DNA for the CDR3: TGTGCCAGCGGCAGGGGAGTGAACACTGAAGCTTTCTTT.

The CDR3 DNA reads TGTGCCAGTAGTATGGGGGGCGTGAGTCAGCCCCAGCATTTT. Protein sequence: CASSMGGVSQPQHF. The chain recombines TRBV19 with TRBJ1-5; D might be TRBD1 (6 bases). Germline V gene lookup returns CDR1 LNHDA and CDR2 SQIVND (reference sequence). Trimming took off 3 bases at V and 6 bases at J, with 12 bases between the two ends. The CDR3 has 14 residues. The variable domain in full, completed from reference TRBV19 and TRBJ1-5, reads DGGITQSPKYLFRKEGQNVTLSCEQNLNHDAMYWYRQDPGQGLRLIYYSQIVNDFQKGDIAEGYSVSREKKESFPLTVTSAQKNPTAFYLCASSMGGVSQPQHFGDGTRLSIL.

This CDR3 reads CASSSQPPYGYTF. The CDR3 DNA reads TGCGCCAGCAGCTCACAGCCCCCCTATGGCTACACCTTC. The V call is TRBV4-1, the J call TRBJ1-2, with unresolved D. With 5 bases removed from V and 4 bases from J, the gap between germline ends came to 11 bases. Germline V gives CDR1 MGHRA, CDR2 YSYEKL. This CDR3 spans 13 amino acids.

V gene TRBV2 combines with J gene TRBJ1-2; D not certain. The CDR3 length is 13 residues. From germline, CDR1 is SNHLY and CDR2 FYNNEI. The V and J ends lost 2 bases and 6 bases respectively, with 10 bases between them. The CDR3 region has the DNA TGTGCCAGCAGTGAACGTCCAGCCAATGGCTACACCTTC. It encodes CASSERPANGYTF.

The chain joins TRBV28 to TRBJ2-5; 9 bases are a match to TRBD2. The germline CDR1 and CDR2 sequences are MDHEN and SYDVKM. J gave up 5 bases and V 5 bases, and 12 bases lay outside the gene matches. The CDR3 is 16 amino acids. The chain's CDR3 is CASSPRSVREGETQYF. The DNA of the CDR3 is TGTGCCAGCAGTCCCAGGTCGGTGCGGGAGGGGGAGACCCAGTACTTC.

The rearrangement uses TRBV28 and TRBJ2-7; 8 positions agree with TRBD1. Germline trimming cut 3 bases from V and 3 bases from J; bases unmatched to any gene: 7. The length of the CDR3 is 15 residues. The germline V gene encodes CDR1 MDHEN and CDR2 SYDVKM. The CDR3 DNA follows: TGTGCCAGCAGTTTGCCGGACAGGGCACGCTACGAGCAGTACTTC. It encodes CASSLPDRARYEQYF.

The J gene is TRBJ1-2, the V gene TRBV15; a weak D match, TRBD1 (5 bases). Germline V CDR1 and CDR2: LNHNV, YYDKDF (reference sequence). V lost 1 base and J 0 bases, leaving 12 bases between the germline ends. The CDR3 totals 16 residues. In DNA, the CDR3 is TGTGCCACCAGCAGAGGTTTGGGGGAATCTAACTATGGCTACACCTTC. It is translated as CATSRGLGESNYGYTF.

This rearrangement joins TRBV27 to TRBJ2-6; the match to TRBD1 covers 9 bases. Per the germline V gene, CDR1 is MNHEY and CDR2 is SMNVEV (reference sequence). This CDR3 spans 15 amino acids. After removal of 4 bases from V and 2 bases from J, the junction contained 0 bases not matched to a gene. The DNA of the CDR3 is TGTGCCAGCAGTTACAGGGGGCCTGGGGCCAACGTCCTGACTTTC. Its protein is CASSYRGPGANVLTF. Together with reference TRBV27 and TRBJ2-6, the CDR3 gives the full variable domain: EAQVTQNPRYLITVTGKKLTVTCSQNMNHEYMSWYRQDPGLGLRQIYYSMNVEVTDKGDVPEGYKVSRKEKRNFPLILESPSPNQTSLYFCASSYRGPGANVLTFGAGSRLTVL.

V is TRBV27 and J is TRBJ1-2; 8 bases are a match to TRBD1. Germline values: CDR1 MNHEY, CDR2 SMNVEV (reference sequence). J lost 5 bases, V lost 6 bases, and 8 bases had no gene match. The CDR3 length is 14 residues. The CDR3 DNA sequence: TGTGCCAGCAGAGCAGGGGGCGTGGGGTATGGCTACACCTTC. Translating it yields CASRAGGVGYGYTF.

This chain uses TRBV5-4 with TRBJ2-5, with 7 bases identical to TRBD1. Germline V gene data show CDR1 as SGHNT and CDR2 as YYREEE (reference sequence). The CDR3 is 14 residues long. V dropped 4 bases and J dropped 2; count of bases not matched to a gene: 5. CDR3 region: CASSNRQGQETQYF. CDR3 DNA: TGTGCCAGCAGCAATCGACAGGGTCAAGAGACCCAGTACTTC. Full variable domain (remainder filled in from reference TRBV5-4 and TRBJ2-5): ETGVTQSPTHLIKTRGQQVTLRCSSQSGHNTVSWYQQALGQGPQFIFQYYREEENGRGNFPPRFSGLQFPNYSSELNVNALELDDSALYLCASSNRQGQETQYFGPGTRLLVL.

The rearrangement joins TRBV6-6 to TRBJ1-1; unclear D gene. Per the germline V gene, CDR1 is MNHNY and CDR2 is SVGAGI (reference sequence). CDR3 length equals 13 residues. Trimming pared 4 bases from V and 1 base from J, leaving 7 bases between. CDR3: CASSSDGNTEAFF. The CDR3 DNA reads TGTGCCAGCAGTTCTGACGGGAACACTGAAGCTTTCTTT.

This chain links TRBV19 with TRBJ1-5; no definite D call. CDR3 length: 14 amino acids. V was clipped by 5 bases and J by 0 bases, with 8 bases between them. Germline values: CDR1 LNHDA, CDR2 SQIVND (reference sequence). The CDR3 DNA reads as TGTGCCAGTAGTCGGTCCTATAGCAATCAGCCCCAGCATTTT. Encoded protein: CASSRSYSNQPQHF.

The rearrangement uses TRBV7-3 and TRBJ2-1; a weak D match, TRBD2 (6 bases). Germline CDR1 is SGHTA and CDR2 is FQGTGA. Trimming took 1 base from V and 2 from J, leaving 9 bases between them. The CDR3 is made up of 15 amino acids. DNA for the CDR3: TGTGCCAGCAGCTTAAGCGGGAATCCCTACAATGAGCAGTTCTTC. Protein sequence: CASSLSGNPYNEQFF.

This clone was recorded only once. V usage is TRBV6-6 and J usage is TRBJ2-2, with D possibly matching TRBD2 (6 bases). This CDR3 region has 13 residues. Germline CDR1 is MNHNY and CDR2 is SVGAGI (reference sequence). V was trimmed by 8 bases and J by 8 bases, leaving 15 bases between them. Here the CDR3 reads CASGSGSAGELFF. CDR3 DNA sequence: TGTGCCAGCGGTAGCGGAAGTGCTGGGGAGCTGTTTTTT.

In its sample, this clone was seen once. Within the sample, other DNA sequences also encode this same CDR3. This chain uses TRBV5-1 with TRBJ1-5; D may be TRBD1 (5 bases). The germline V gene encodes CDR1 SGHRS and CDR2 YFSETQ. CDR3 size: 15 residues. The V gene lost 4 bases and the J gene lost 2 bases, with 13 bases spanning the gap. The CDR3 region is CASSPVGGGNQPQHF. For the CDR3, the DNA is TGCGCCAGCAGCCCCGTCGGGGGGGGCAATCAGCCCCAGCATTTT.

V usage is TRBV9 and J usage is TRBJ2-3, with no clear D. The CDR3 contains 14 residues. Trimming took 2 bases from V and 6 from J, leaving 13 bases between them. CDR1 and CDR2 (germline): SGDLS, YYNGEE. CDR3 in amino acids: CASSVTWSGDTQYF. The CDR3 DNA is TGTGCCAGCAGCGTTACCTGGTCCGGGGATACGCAGTATTTT.

The chain has TRBV9 and TRBJ2-5; 7 positions match TRBD2. Per the germline V gene, CDR1 is SGDLS and CDR2 is YYNGEE. This CDR3 has 14 amino acids. V shed 5 bases, J shed 2 bases, and the junction held 6 bases outside the gene matches. The CDR3 is CASSLRGEQETQYF. The CDR3 DNA reads TGTGCCAGCAGTTTACGGGGGGAGCAAGAGACCCAGTACTTC.

The chain uses TRBV15 and TRBJ1-5; weak D call: TRBD1 (5 bases). The CDR3 extends over 15 amino acids. Trimming took off 1 base at V and 4 bases at J, with 11 bases between the two ends. Per the germline V gene, CDR1 is LNHNV and CDR2 is YYDKDF (reference sequence). CDR3 sequence reads: CATSRAGGGNQPQHF. CDR3 nucleotides: TGTGCCACCAGCAGAGCCGGGGGAGGGAATCAGCCCCAGCATTTT.

This clone was found a few times. V is TRBV2 and J is TRBJ1-4, with 8 bases matching TRBD1. From germline, CDR1 is SNHLY and CDR2 FYNNEI. The CDR3 is made up of 13 amino acids. V trimming: 4 bases; J trimming: 8 bases; junction bases outside the gene matches: 3. CDR3 sequence (DNA): TGTGCCAGCAGTGTACAGGGGGGCGAAAAACTGTTTTTT. Protein sequence: CASSVQGGEKLFF.

This chain connects TRBV5-1 to TRBJ1-3; possible D gene TRBD1, 5 bases. The V and J ends lost 0 bases and 0 bases respectively, with 13 bases between them. There are 17 residues in the CDR3. Per the germline V gene, CDR1 is SGHRS and CDR2 is YFSETQ. This CDR3 reads CASSLVPQEFSGNTIYF. The CDR3 DNA reads TGCGCCAGCAGCTTGGTACCACAGGAGTTCTCTGGAAACACCATATATTTT. The full variable domain, its missing parts supplied by reference TRBV5-1 and TRBJ1-3, is KAGVTQTPRYLIKTRGQQVTLSCSPISGHRSVSWYQQTPGQGLQFLFEYFSETQRNKGNFPGRFSGRQFSNSRSEMNVSTLELGDSALYLCASSLVPQEFSGNTIYFGEGSWLTVV.